This TCR beta chain was found in a study of beta chain features in type 1 diabetes. General study findings and limits: Patients' naive, central memory and regulatory TCRB repertoires appeared more alike than those of healthy donors. Patients with Type 1 diabetes showed moderately but significantly shorter TCRB CDR3s in all four CD4+ subsets.

The CDR3 runs 13 residues. Trimming removed 2 bases at V and 6 bases at J, with 9 bases between. Germline values: CDR1 SGHVS, CDR2 FQNEAQ. This clone was found a few times. As yet, its antigen is unknown. Investigators reverse transcribed all isolated RNA, so they sequenced expressed TCRB transcripts. Data came from immunoSEQ multiplex PCR; TCRdb stores just in-frame clones and leaves some out. The data contain under 150,000 clones, less than 8.5% of them seen just once; the ten biggest clones take up about 1.3%. The rearrangement links TRBV7-8 to TRBJ2-3, with D maybe TRBD1 (6 bases). The sample consisted of central memory CD4+ T cells from blood. The sequence derives from a young woman in good health. CDR3 in amino acids: CASSLPQGDTQYF. As DNA, the CDR3 is TGTGCCAGCAGCTTACCCCAGGGGGATACGCAGTATTTT. The full variable domain, with the rest looked up from reference TRBV7-8 and TRBJ2-3, is GAGVSQSPRYKVAKRGQDVALRCDPISGHVSLFWYQQALGQGPEFLTYFQNEAQLDKSGLPSDRFFAERPEGSVSTLKIQRTQQEDSAVYLCASSLPQGDTQYFGPGTRLTVL.